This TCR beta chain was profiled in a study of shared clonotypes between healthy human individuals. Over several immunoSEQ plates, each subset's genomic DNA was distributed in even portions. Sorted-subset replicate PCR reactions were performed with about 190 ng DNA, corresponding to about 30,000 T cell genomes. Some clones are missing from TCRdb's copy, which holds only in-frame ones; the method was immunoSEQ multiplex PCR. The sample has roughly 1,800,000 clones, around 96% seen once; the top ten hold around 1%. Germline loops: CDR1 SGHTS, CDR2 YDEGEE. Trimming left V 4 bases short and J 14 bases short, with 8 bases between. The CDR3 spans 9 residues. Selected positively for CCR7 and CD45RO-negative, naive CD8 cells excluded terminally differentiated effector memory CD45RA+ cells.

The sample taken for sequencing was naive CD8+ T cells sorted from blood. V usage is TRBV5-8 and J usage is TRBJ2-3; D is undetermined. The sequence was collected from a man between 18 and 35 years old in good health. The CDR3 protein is CASSTLGYF. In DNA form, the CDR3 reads TGTGCCAGCAGCACCCTGGGGTATTTT.